This entry concerns a single TCR beta chain. Antigen specificity is unknown. These data come from a study of shared clonotypes between healthy human individuals. Study-level results: What naive subsets generally showed was a larger estimated richness than memory subsets showed.

The repertoire was sequenced with immunoSEQ multiplex PCR; TCRdb's copy has only in-frame clones and lacks some. Seen here are a few hundred thousand clones, roughly 97% observed once, and the top ten hold approximately 0.057%. Sequenced material: naive CD4+ T cells sorted from blood. The subset: CD45RA+ positively selected. The clonotype was recovered from a woman under 40 in good health.

The DNA of the CDR3 is TGCGCCAGCAGCTTGGAGATTGGGAGGGACACCGGGGAGCTGTTTTTT. Its translation is CASSLEIGRDTGELFF. The chain uses TRBV5-1 and TRBJ2-2, with TRBD2 matching 7 bases. V gave up 0 bases and J gave up 3 bases; unmatched junction bases: 5. Germline values: CDR1 SGHRS, CDR2 YFSETQ. CDR3 length: 16 residues.